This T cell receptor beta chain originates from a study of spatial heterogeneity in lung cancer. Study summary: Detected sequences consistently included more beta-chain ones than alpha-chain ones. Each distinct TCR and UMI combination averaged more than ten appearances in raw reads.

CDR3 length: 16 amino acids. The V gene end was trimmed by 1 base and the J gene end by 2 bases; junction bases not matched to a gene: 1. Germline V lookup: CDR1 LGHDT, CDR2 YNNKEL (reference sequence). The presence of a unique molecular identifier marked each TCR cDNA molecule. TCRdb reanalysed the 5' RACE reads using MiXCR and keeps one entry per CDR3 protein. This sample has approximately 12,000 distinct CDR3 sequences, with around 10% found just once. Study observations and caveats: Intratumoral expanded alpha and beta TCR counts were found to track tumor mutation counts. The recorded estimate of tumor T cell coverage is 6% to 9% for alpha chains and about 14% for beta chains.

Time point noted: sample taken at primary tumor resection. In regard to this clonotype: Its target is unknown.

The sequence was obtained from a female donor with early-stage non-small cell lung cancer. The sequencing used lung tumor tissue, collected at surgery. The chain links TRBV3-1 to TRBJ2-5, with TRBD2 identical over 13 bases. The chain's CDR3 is CASSQAGLAGQETQYF. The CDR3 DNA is TGTGCCAGCAGCCAAGCGGGACTAGCGGGACAAGAGACCCAGTACTTC.